What follows is one TCR beta chain and its context. Its cognate antigen is unknown. The data stem from a study of OX40 agonist ivuxolimab in advanced cancers. Overall study results and limits: Some nonresponders additionally presented with little normalized T-cell clonal expansion.

Autoimmune disease history or systemic immunosuppression disqualified patients. Cycle 7 day 1, cycle 4 day 1, and baseline were the timepoints at which blood was sampled. The germline gives CDR1 WNHNN, CDR2 SYGVQD (reference sequence). CDR3 length equals 14 residues. J lost 6 bases, V lost 0 bases, and 3 bases had no gene match. Measured with immunoSEQ multiplex PCR; TCRdb has only the in-frame clones, and not every one. The sample holds about 12,000 clones; approximately 80% are singletons and the top ten take 25% to 30%. Sample: CD4+ or CD8+ T cells sorted from blood, taken in a trial of the OX40 agonist ivuxolimab. This sequence was found in an adult with an advanced solid tumor such as melanoma, head and neck, liver or kidney cancer. The chain is built from TRBV10-1 and TRBJ2-3, with TRBD2 matching 7 bases. CDR3 in amino acids: CASSESSGGDTQYF. The CDR3 DNA is TGCGCCAGCAGTGAGTCATCCGGGGGGGATACGCAGTATTTT.